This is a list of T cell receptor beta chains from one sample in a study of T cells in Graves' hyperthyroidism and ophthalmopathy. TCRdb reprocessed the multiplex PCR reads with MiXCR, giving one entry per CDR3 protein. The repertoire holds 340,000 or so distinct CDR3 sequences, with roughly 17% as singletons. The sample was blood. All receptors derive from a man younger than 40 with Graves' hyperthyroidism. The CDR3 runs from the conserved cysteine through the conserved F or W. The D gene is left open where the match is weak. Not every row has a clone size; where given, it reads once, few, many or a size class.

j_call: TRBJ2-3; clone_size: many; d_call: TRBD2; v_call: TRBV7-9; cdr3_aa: CASSKPPPRLAGAKDTQYF; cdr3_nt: TGTGCCAGCAGCAAACCACCTCCCCGACTAGCGGGAGCTAAAGATACGCAGTATTTT
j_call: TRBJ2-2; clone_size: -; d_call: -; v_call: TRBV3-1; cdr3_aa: CASSQLTGTYGELFF; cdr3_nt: TGTGCCAGCAGCCAACTAACCGGGACCTACGGGGAGCTGTTTTTT
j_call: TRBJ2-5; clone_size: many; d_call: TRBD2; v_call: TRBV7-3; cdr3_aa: CASSPGTGGSETQYF; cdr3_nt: TGTGCCAGCAGCCCCGGGACGGGGGGATCAGAGACCCAGTACTTC
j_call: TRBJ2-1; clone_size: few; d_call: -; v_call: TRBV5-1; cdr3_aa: CASSKTGDAYNEQFF; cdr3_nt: TGCGCCAGCAGCAAAACAGGTGACGCCTACAATGAGCAGTTCTTC
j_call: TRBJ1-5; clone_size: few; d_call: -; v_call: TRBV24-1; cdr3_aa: CATSEGGTILMGNQPQHF; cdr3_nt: TGTGCCACCAGTGAAGGGGGGACGATCTTGATGGGTAATCAGCCCCAGCATTTT
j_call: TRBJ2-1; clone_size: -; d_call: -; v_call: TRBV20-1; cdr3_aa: CSARDSEQGSDEQFF; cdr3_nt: TGCAGTGCTAGAGATTCCGAACAAGGGAGCGATGAGCAGTTCTTC
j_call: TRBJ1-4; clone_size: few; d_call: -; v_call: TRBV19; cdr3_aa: CASHKAQGDEKLFF; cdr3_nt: TGTGCCAGCCATAAGGCGCAGGGAGATGAAAAACTGTTTTTT
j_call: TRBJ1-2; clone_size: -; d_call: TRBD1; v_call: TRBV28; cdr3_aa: CASSQDREYGYTF; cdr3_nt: TGTGCCAGCAGTCAGGACAGGGAATATGGCTACACCTTC
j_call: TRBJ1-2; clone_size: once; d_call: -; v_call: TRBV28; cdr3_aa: CASRPRGGGAYGYTF; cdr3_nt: TGTGCCAGCAGACCAAGGGGGGGGGGGGCCTATGGCTACACCTTC
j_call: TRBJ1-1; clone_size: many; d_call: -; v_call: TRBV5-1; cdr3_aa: CASSLSGLNTEAFF; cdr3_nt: TGCGCCAGCAGCTTGAGTGGGTTGAACACTGAAGCTTTCTTT
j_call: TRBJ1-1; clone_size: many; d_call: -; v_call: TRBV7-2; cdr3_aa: CASSEGRKNTEAFF; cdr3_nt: TGTGCCAGCAGCGAGGGACGGAAGAACACTGAAGCTTTCTTT
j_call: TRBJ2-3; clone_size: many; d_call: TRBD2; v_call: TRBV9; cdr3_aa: CASSVGGGRALGDTQYF; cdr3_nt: TGTGCCAGCAGCGTAGGTGGCGGGAGGGCCCTAGGAGATACGCAGTATTTT
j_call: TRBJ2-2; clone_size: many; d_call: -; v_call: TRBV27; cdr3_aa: CASTELGYSNTGELFF; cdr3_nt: TGTGCCAGCACCGAATTAGGCTACTCGAACACCGGGGAGCTGTTTTTT